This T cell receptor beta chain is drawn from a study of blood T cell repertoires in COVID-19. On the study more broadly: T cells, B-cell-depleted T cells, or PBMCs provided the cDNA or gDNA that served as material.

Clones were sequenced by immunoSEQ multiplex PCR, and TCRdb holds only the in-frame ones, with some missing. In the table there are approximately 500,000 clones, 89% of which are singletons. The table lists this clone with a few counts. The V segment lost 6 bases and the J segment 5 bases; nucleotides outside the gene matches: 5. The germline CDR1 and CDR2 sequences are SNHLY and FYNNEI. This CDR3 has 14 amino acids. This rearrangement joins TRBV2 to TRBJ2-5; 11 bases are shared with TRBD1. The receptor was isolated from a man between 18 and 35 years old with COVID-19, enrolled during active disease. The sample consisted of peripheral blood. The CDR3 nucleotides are TGTGCCAGCAGGGCCGGGACAGGGGGGGAGACCCAGTACTTC. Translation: CASRAGTGGETQYF.